Shown below are 27 T cell receptor beta chains from a single sample sequenced in a study of cytomegalovirus exposure and HLA in healthy donors. The PCR was carried out with 60 Vbeta primers and 13 Jbeta primers. The data were produced by immunoSEQ multiplex PCR, yet TCRdb's version contains in-frame clones alone and is incomplete. This sample has some 150,000 clones; over 70% occur once, and the top ten carry 1.3%. What was sequenced was PBMCs. These receptor sequences come from a woman between 40 and 55 years old in good health and CMV-seronegative.

The DNA of the CDR3 is TGTGCCAGCAGCGTAAGGCCAGGATGGGACACTGAAGCTTTCTTT. Protein sequence: CASSVRPGWDTEAFF. The V gene is TRBV9, the J gene TRBJ1-1; no firm D call. CDR1 SGDLS and CDR2 YYNGEE come from the germline V gene. The CDR3 covers 15 residues. V shed 1 base and J shed 3 bases, with 13 bases lying between them.

Notes on this clone: In the same sample, other DNA sequences code for this CDR3. The gene calls are TRBV25-1 and TRBJ2-1, with D perhaps matching TRBD1 (5 bases). Germline V gene data show CDR1 as MGHDK and CDR2 as SYGVNS. The CDR3 length is 14 residues. Trimming took off 5 bases at V and 0 bases at J, with 8 bases between the two ends. DNA for the CDR3: TGTGCCAGCAGTCGGCAGGGCTCCTACAATGAGCAGTTCTTC. Translation: CASSRQGSYNEQFF.

V and J are TRBV7-3 and TRBJ1-2, with a possible D match to TRBD1 (5 bases). Per germline, CDR1 SGHTA and CDR2 FQGTGA. V dropped 2 bases and J dropped 6 bases, with 13 bases sitting between them. The CDR3 is 14 residues long. The CDR3 sequence: CASSLGGVGDGYTF. The CDR3 DNA sequence: TGTGCCAGCAGCTTAGGGGGGGTAGGAGATGGCTACACCTTC.

This chain links TRBV5-3 with TRBJ2-7; 12 nucleotides agree with TRBD2. TRBV5-3 is designated an ORF whose function remains uncertain. The V gene end was trimmed by 3 bases and the J gene end by 2 bases; junction bases not matched to a gene: 3. The CDR3 totals 15 residues. The CDR3 here is CARSWTSGATYEQYF. The CDR3 bases are TGTGCCAGAAGCTGGACTAGCGGGGCGACCTACGAGCAGTACTTC.

The genes are TRBV19 and TRBJ2-2, with a possible D match to TRBD2 (6 bases). The CDR3 contains 16 residues. Trimming cost V 3 bases and J 5 bases, with 16 bases left between them. Looked up from germline, CDR1 is LNHDA and CDR2 is SQIVND (reference sequence). Here the CDR3 reads CASSIRAGRGTGELFF. The CDR3 DNA reads as TGTGCCAGTAGTATTCGTGCGGGACGAGGAACCGGGGAGCTGTTTTTT.

This clone was picked up one time. The chain couples TRBV27 to TRBJ1-1; the match to TRBD1 covers 11 bases. V lost 6 bases and J lost 4; bases outside the gene matches: 4. This CDR3 is 14 amino acids long. Germline CDR1 is MNHEY and CDR2 is SMNVEV (reference sequence). CDR3: CASREDRGLTEAFF. The DNA of the CDR3 is TGTGCCAGCAGGGAGGACAGGGGGCTCACTGAAGCTTTCTTT.

This clone was counted once. The rearrangement links TRBV19 to TRBJ2-7; possible D gene TRBD2, 6 bases. Germline lookup yields CDR1 LNHDA and CDR2 SQIVND (reference sequence). The CDR3 covers 13 residues. Trimming stripped 5 bases from V and 3 bases from J, with 11 bases between. CDR3 coding DNA: TGTGCCAGTAGTGGCGGGGCGCTCTACGAGCAGTACTTC. It codes for CASSGGALYEQYF. Combining the CDR3 with reference TRBV19 and TRBJ2-7 gives the whole variable domain DGGITQSPKYLFRKEGQNVTLSCEQNLNHDAMYWYRQDPGQGLRLIYYSQIVNDFQKGDIAEGYSVSREKKESFPLTVTSAQKNPTAFYLCASSGGALYEQYFGPGTRLTVT.

This chain links TRBV6-5 with TRBJ1-2; D is unresolved. Between the trimmed V and J ends, which lost 6 bases and 0 bases, there was a span of 11 bases. This CDR3 comprises 14 residues. The V gene's germline CDR1 is MNHEY and CDR2 SVGAGI. The CDR3 reads CASSSPTSNYGYTF. The DNA for the CDR3 is TGTGCCAGCAGCTCTCCAACATCTAACTATGGCTACACCTTC.

The chain carries TRBV6-5 and TRBJ1-2, with 7 bases matching TRBD1. Germline V gene data show CDR1 as MNHEY and CDR2 as SVGAGI. This CDR3 has 15 residues. V lost 0 bases and J lost 2; bases outside the gene matches: 3. As DNA, the CDR3 is TGTGCCAGCAGTTACTCAATGGGACAGAACTATGGCTACACCTTC. Its translation is CASSYSMGQNYGYTF.

This chain's CDR3 is CASSQDTDRTYGYTF. As DNA, the CDR3 is TGTGCCAGCAGCCAAGATACGGACAGAACCTATGGCTACACCTTC. The gene calls are TRBV4-2 and TRBJ1-2; possible D gene TRBD1, 6 bases. CDR1 is LGHNA and CDR2 is YNFKEQ in the germline V gene. CDR3 length: 15 residues. V was clipped by 0 bases and J by 4 bases, with 12 bases between them.

J is TRBJ1-1 and V is TRBV9; D call uncertain. The V and J ends lost 4 bases and 3 bases respectively, with 10 bases between them. CDR1 and CDR2 (germline): SGDLS, YYNGEE. CDR3 length: 13 residues. The CDR3 is CASSLAPDTEAFF. DNA for the CDR3: TGTGCCAGCAGCCTGGCCCCCGACACTGAAGCTTTCTTT. The complete variable domain, with remaining parts taken from reference TRBV9 and TRBJ1-1, reads DSGVTQTPKHLITATGQRVTLRCSPRSGDLSVYWYQQSLDQGLQFLIQYYNGEERAKGNILERFSAQQFPDLHSELNLSSLELGDSALYFCASSLAPDTEAFFGQGTRLTVV.

This clone was seen a single time. The V call is TRBV19, the J call TRBJ1-2; 9 nucleotides line up with TRBD1. Trimming removed 6 bases from V and 4 bases from J; junction bases left unmatched: 6. The CDR3 contains 14 residues. The germline gives CDR1 LNHDA, CDR2 SQIVND (reference sequence). The CDR3 coding sequence is TGTGCCAGTAGAGAACAGGGGGCTGCCTATGGCTACACCTTC. This codes for CASREQGAAYGYTF. The entire variable domain, with the rest obtained from reference TRBV19 and TRBJ1-2, is as follows: DGGITQSPKYLFRKEGQNVTLSCEQNLNHDAMYWYRQDPGQGLRLIYYSQIVNDFQKGDIAEGYSVSREKKESFPLTVTSAQKNPTAFYLCASREQGAAYGYTFGSGTRLTVV.

This clone has just one count. The rearrangement links TRBV30 to TRBJ2-1; 9 bases fit TRBD2. The ends lost 3 bases at V and 9 bases at J; junction bases unmatched: 9. The CDR3 consists of 14 residues. CDR1 and CDR2 from the germline V gene are GTSNPN and SVGIG (reference sequence). CDR3 protein: CAWRSSGGKVEQFF. The CDR3 DNA is TGTGCCTGGAGGAGCAGCGGGGGGAAGGTTGAGCAGTTCTTC.

V is TRBV6-4 and J is TRBJ1-6; weak D call: TRBD1 (6 bases). From germline, CDR1 is MRHNA and CDR2 SNTAGT. V lost 6 bases and J lost 6, with 15 bases in between. The CDR3 length is 15 residues. The DNA for the CDR3 is TGTGCCAGCAGAGTTTCAGAGGGGGTTAATTCACCCCTCCACTTT. Translating gives CASRVSEGVNSPLHF.

In nucleotides, the CDR3 is TGTGCCAGCAGCTCTAGGACAGGGAGGTTCTACGAGCAGTACTTC. Amino acids: CASSSRTGRFYEQYF. The chain is built from TRBV7-9 and TRBJ2-7, with 8 bases fitting TRBD1. V lost 4 bases to trimming and J lost 3 bases; unmatched junction nucleotides: 8. In germline, CDR1 is SEHNR, CDR2 FQNEAQ (reference sequence). The CDR3 has 15 residues.

J is TRBJ2-7 and V is TRBV4-1, with D unclear. Deletions cut 1 base from V and 2 bases from J, with 12 bases between. In germline, CDR1 is MGHRA, CDR2 YSYEKL. The CDR3 length is 15 residues. This CDR3 is CASSQVTGLPYEQYF. The CDR3 region has the DNA TGCGCCAGCAGCCAAGTTACGGGTCTCCCCTACGAGCAGTACTTC.

V gene TRBV4-1 combines with J gene TRBJ2-7; 10 bases align to TRBD2. Germline-derived CDR1 and CDR2 are MGHRA and YSYEKL. The V segment lost 2 bases and the J segment 4 bases; nucleotides outside the gene matches: 8. CDR3 length: 16 residues. The CDR3, as DNA: TGCGCCAGCAGCCAATCCCAGTTAGCGGGGGGTTACGAGCAGTACTTC. This translates into CASSQSQLAGGYEQYF.

The V call is TRBV2, the J call TRBJ1-5, with D maybe TRBD1 (6 bases). The CDR3 extends over 15 amino acids. Trimming removed 4 bases at V and 2 bases at J, with 12 bases between. The germline V gene encodes CDR1 SNHLY and CDR2 FYNNEI. The CDR3 sequence is CASSVVQGGNQPQHF. DNA for the CDR3: TGTGCCAGCAGTGTAGTACAGGGCGGCAATCAGCCCCAGCATTTT.

This clone was seen a single time. V usage is TRBV29-1 and J usage is TRBJ1-1, with 7 nucleotides matching TRBD1. Germline assignment: CDR1 SQVTM and CDR2 ANQGSEA. With V trimmed by 5 bases and J by 8 bases, 8 bases remained unmatched. The CDR3 extends over 12 amino acids. This CDR3 is CSVLKAGGEAFF. CDR3 DNA sequence: TGCAGCGTTTTGAAGGCAGGGGGAGAAGCTTTCTTT.

This chain joins TRBV9 and TRBJ2-2; no definite D call. The germline CDR1 and CDR2 sequences are SGDLS and YYNGEE. The CDR3 runs 12 residues. Trimming stripped 7 bases from V and 4 bases from J, with 8 bases between. The CDR3 loop reads CASGLVTGELFF. DNA of the CDR3: TGTGCCAGCGGGCTTGTCACCGGGGAGCTGTTTTTT.

The chain couples TRBV19 to TRBJ2-5; 8 bases agree with TRBD2. V trimming: 5 bases; J trimming: 5 bases; junction bases outside the gene matches: 10. The CDR3 spans 15 residues. Germline V gives CDR1 LNHDA, CDR2 SQIVND (reference sequence). CDR3 sequence (DNA): TGTGCCAGTAGTGGGAACGGGGGGGCGTGGGAGACCCAGTACTTC. This translates into CASSGNGGAWETQYF.

V usage is TRBV25-1 and J usage is TRBJ2-3; D is undetermined. The CDR3 runs to 16 residues. The germline V and J ends were trimmed by 1 base and 0 bases, with 11 bases remaining between them. Germline CDR1 MGHDK, CDR2 SYGVNS. The CDR3 sequence is CASSESTETSTDTQYF. DNA of the CDR3: TGTGCCAGCAGTGAATCGACTGAAACTAGCACAGATACGCAGTATTTT. Full variable domain (missing parts from reference TRBV25-1 and TRBJ2-3): EADIYQTPRYLVIGTGKKITLECSQTMGHDKMYWYQQDPGMELHLIHYSYGVNSTEKGDLSSESTVSRIRTEHFPLTLESARPSHTSQYLCASSESTETSTDTQYFGPGTRLTVL.

The gene calls are TRBV25-1 and TRBJ2-5; 9 bases agree with TRBD1. CDR1 and CDR2 from the germline V gene are MGHDK and SYGVNS. The CDR3 contains 13 residues. Trimming cost V 5 bases and J 5 bases; bases outside gene matches: 3. The CDR3 region is CASSTGQGETQYF. In DNA form, the CDR3 reads TGTGCCAGCAGTACAGGACAGGGGGAGACCCAGTACTTC.

The chain carries TRBV5-4 and TRBJ1-3; 8 bases are shared with TRBD1. Germline V gene lookup returns CDR1 SGHNT and CDR2 YYREEE (reference sequence). The CDR3 runs 15 residues. The V segment lost 0 bases and the J segment 3 bases; nucleotides outside the gene matches: 2. In DNA, the CDR3 is TGTGCCAGCAGCTTGGACAGGGGGAGTGGAAACACCATATATTTT. It translates to CASSLDRGSGNTIYF.

The gene calls are TRBV6-1 and TRBJ2-5, with D unresolved. Germline loops: CDR1 MNHNS, CDR2 SASEGT. V was pared by 7 bases and J by 1 base, with 13 bases between. The CDR3 contains 14 residues. The CDR3 DNA is TGTGCCAGCACCATAGGAGTGGGCCAAGAGACCCAGTACTTC. This translates into CASTIGVGQETQYF.

The V and J genes are TRBV4-2 and TRBJ2-7, with 10 bases identical to TRBD2. The V segment lost 1 base and the J segment 2 bases; nucleotides outside the gene matches: 5. CDR1 and CDR2 (germline): LGHNA, YNFKEQ. This CDR3 comprises 16 residues. CDR3 amino acids: CASSQAQAGGAYEQYF. DNA of the CDR3: TGTGCCAGCAGCCAAGCCCAAGCGGGGGGGGCCTACGAGCAGTACTTC.

This chain connects TRBV5-1 to TRBJ1-3; D is possibly TRBD1 (6 bases). V dropped 2 bases and J dropped 2 bases, with 11 bases sitting between them. This CDR3 comprises 15 residues. From germline, CDR1 is SGHRS and CDR2 YFSETQ. The CDR3 nucleotides read TGCGCCAGCAGCTTCGCAGGGGCAGCTGGAAACACCATATATTTT. Protein: CASSFAGAAGNTIYF.